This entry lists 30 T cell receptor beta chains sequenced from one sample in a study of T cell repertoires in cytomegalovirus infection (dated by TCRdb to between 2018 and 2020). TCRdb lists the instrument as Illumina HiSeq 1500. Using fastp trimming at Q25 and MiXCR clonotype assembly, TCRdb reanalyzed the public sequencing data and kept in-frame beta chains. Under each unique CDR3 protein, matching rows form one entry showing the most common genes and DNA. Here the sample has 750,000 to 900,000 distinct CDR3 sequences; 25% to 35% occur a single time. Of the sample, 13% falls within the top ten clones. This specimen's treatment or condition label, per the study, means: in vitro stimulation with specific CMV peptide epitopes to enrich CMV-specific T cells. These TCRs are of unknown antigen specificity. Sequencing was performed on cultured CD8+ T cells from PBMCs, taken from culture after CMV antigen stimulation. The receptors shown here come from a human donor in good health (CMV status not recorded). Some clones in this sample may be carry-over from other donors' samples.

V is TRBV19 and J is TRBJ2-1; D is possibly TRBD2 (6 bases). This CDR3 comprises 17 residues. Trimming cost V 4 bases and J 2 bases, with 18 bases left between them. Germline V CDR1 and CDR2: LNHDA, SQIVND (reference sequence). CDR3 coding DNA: TGTGCCAGTAGTACCGGGGGACTCTCAAGGCCCTACAATGAGCAGTTCTTC. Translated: CASSTGGLSRPYNEQFF.

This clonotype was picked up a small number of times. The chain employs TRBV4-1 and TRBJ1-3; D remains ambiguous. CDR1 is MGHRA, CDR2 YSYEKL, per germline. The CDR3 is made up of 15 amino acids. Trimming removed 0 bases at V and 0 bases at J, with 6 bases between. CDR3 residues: CASSQDLSSGNTIYF. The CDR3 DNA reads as TGCGCCAGCAGCCAAGATCTTAGCTCTGGAAACACCATATATTTT.

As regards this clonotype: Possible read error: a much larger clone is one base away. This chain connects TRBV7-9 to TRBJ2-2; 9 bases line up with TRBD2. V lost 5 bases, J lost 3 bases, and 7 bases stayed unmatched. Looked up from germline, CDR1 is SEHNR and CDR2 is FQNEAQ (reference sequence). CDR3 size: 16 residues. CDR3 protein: CASSLRSSGDTGELFF. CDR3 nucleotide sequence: TGTGCCAGCAGCCTACGGTCTAGCGGGGACACCGGGGAGCTGTTTTTT.

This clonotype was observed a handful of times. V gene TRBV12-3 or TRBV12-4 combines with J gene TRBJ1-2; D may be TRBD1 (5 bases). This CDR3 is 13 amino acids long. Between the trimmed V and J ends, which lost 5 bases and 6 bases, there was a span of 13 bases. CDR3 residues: CASSIGGVDGYTF. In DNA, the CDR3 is TGTGCCAGCAGTATTGGAGGGGTCGATGGCTACACCTTC.

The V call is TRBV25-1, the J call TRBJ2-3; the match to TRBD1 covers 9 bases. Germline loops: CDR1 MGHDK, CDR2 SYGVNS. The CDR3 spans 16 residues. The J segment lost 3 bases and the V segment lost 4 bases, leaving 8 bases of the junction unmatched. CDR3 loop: CASSGRDRVSTDTQYF. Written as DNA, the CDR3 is TGTGCCAGCAGTGGCCGGGACAGGGTATCTACAGATACGCAGTATTTT.

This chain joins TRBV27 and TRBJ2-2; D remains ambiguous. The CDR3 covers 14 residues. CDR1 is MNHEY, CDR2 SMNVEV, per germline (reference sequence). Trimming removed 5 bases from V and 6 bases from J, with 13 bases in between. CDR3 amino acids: CASSPLLGSGELFF. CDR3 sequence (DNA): TGTGCCAGCAGTCCCCTATTGGGGTCCGGGGAGCTGTTTTTT.

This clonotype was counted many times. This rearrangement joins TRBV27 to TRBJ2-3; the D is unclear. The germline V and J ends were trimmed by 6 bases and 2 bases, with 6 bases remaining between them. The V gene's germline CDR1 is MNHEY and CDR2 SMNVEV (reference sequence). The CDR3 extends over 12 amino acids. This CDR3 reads CASSPATDTQYF. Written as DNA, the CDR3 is TGTGCCAGCAGCCCAGCCACAGATACGCAGTATTTT.

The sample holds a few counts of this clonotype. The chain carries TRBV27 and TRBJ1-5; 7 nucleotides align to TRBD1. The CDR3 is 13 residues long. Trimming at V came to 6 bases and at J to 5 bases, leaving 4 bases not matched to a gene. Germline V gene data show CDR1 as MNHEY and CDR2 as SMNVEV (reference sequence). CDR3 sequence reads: CASRGTEHQPQHF. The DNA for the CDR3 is TGTGCCAGCAGAGGGACAGAACATCAGCCCCAGCATTTT.

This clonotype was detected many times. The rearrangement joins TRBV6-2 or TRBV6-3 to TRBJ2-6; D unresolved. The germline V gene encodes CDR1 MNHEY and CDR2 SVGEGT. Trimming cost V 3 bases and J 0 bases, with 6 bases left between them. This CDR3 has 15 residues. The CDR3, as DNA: TGTGCCAGCAGTTATTATAGCTCTGGGGCCAACGTCCTGACTTTC. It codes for CASSYYSSGANVLTF.

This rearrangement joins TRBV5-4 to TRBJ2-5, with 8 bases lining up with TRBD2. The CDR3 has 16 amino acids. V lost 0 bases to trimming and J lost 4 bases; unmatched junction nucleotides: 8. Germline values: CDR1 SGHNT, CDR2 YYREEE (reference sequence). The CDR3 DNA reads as TGTGCCAGCAGCTTGGTCACCCCAGCGGGGGTAGAGACCCAGTACTTC. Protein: CASSLVTPAGVETQYF.

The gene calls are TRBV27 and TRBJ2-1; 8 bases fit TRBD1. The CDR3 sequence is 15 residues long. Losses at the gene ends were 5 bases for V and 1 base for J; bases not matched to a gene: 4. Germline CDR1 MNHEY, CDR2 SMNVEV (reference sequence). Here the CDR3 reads CASSPQGDSYNEQFF. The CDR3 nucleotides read TGTGCCAGCAGTCCACAGGGGGATTCCTACAATGAGCAGTTCTTC.

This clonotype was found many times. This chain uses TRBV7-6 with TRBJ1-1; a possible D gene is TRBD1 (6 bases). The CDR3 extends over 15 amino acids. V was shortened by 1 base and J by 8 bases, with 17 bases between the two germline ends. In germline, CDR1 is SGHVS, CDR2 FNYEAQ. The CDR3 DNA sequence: TGTGCCAGCAGCTTAGTGAGGGGGGTACACTTGGAAGCTTTCTTT. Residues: CASSLVRGVHLEAFF.

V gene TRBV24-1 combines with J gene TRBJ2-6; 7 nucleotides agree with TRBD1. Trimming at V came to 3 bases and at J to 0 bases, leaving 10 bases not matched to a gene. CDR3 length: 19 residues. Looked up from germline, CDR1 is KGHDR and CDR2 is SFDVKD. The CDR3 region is CATSDTHGTVPSGANVLTF. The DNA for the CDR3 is TGTGCCACCAGTGATACCCACGGGACAGTGCCCTCTGGGGCCAACGTCCTGACTTTC.

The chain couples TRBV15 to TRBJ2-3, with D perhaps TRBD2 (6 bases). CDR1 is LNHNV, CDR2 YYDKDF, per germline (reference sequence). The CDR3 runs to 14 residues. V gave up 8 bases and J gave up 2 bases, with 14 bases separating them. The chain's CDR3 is CATGTGGYTDTQYF. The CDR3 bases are TGTGCCACCGGAACCGGGGGTTACACAGATACGCAGTATTTT.

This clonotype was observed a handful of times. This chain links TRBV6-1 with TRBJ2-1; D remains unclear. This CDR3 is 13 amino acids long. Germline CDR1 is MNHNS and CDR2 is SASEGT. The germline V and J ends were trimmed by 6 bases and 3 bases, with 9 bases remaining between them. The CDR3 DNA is TGTGCCAGCAGGATCAAGGACTACAATGAGCAGTTCTTC. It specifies CASRIKDYNEQFF.

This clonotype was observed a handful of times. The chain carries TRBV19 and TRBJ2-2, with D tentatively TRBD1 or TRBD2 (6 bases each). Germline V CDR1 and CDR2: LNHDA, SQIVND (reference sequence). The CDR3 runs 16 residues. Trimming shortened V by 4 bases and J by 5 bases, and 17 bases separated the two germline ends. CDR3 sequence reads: CASSRTEGVETGELFF. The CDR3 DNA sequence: TGTGCCAGTAGTAGGACGGAGGGGGTGGAAACCGGGGAGCTGTTTTTT.

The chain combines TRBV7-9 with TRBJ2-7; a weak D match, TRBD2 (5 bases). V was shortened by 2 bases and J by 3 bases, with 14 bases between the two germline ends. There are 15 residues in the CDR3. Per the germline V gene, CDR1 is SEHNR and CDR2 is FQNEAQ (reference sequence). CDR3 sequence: CASSLSYGLIYEQYV. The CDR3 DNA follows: TGTGCCAGCAGCTTATCATATGGACTGATCTACGAGCAGTACGTC.

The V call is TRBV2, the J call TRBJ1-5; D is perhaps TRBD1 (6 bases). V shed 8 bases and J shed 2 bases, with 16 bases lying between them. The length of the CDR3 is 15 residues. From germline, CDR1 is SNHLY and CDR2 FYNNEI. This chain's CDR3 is CASSRGQSGNQPQHF. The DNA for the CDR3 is TGTGCCAGCTCCCGGGGGCAGAGCGGCAATCAGCCCCAGCATTTT.

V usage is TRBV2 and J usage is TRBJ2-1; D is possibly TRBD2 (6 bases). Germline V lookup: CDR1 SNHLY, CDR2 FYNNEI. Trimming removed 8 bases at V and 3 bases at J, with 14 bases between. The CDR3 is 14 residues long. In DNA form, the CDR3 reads TGTGCCAGCCATGGCGGGGCCAACTACAATGAGCAGTTCTTC. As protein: CASHGGANYNEQFF.

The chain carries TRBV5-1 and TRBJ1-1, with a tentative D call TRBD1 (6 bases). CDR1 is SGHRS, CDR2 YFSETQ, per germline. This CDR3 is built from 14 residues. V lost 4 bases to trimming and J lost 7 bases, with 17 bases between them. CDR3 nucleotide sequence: TGCGCCAGCAGCGGAGGGGGTCCGGGGCTTGAAGCTTTCTTT. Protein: CASSGGGPGLEAFF.

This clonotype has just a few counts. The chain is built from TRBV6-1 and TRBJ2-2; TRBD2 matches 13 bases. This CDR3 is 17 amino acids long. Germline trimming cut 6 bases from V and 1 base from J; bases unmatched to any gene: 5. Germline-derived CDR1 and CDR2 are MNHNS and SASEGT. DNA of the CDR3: TGTGCCAGCAGGGAACTAGCGGGAGGGCTGAACACCGGGGAGCTGTTTTTT. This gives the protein CASRELAGGLNTGELFF.

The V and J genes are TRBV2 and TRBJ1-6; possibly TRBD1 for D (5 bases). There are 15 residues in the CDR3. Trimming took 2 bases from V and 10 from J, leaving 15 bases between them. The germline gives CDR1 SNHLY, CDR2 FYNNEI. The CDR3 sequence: CASSEKSGIGSPLHF. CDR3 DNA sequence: TGTGCCAGCAGTGAAAAGTCAGGGATAGGATCACCCCTCCACTTT.

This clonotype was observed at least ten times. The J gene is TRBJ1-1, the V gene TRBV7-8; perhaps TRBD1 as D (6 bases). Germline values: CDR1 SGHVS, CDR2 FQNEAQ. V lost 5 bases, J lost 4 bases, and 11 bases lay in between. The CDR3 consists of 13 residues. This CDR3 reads CASSTGRGTEAFF. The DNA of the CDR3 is TGTGCCAGCAGCACAGGGCGGGGCACTGAAGCTTTCTTT.

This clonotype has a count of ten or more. CDR3: CASRGQGGGYTF. The CDR3 coding sequence is TGTGCCAGCAGGGGACAGGGAGGTGGCTACACCTTC. The rearrangement links TRBV12-3 or TRBV12-4 to TRBJ1-2, with TRBD1 matching over 9 bases. Trimming cost V 6 bases and J 7 bases; bases outside gene matches: 3. The CDR3 is 12 residues long.

The CDR3: CAISHSGGLRETQYF. DNA of the CDR3: TGTGCCATCAGCCACAGCGGGGGGCTAAGAGAGACCCAGTACTTC. The genes are TRBV10-3 and TRBJ2-5; 9 bases align to TRBD2. The CDR3 length is 15 residues. The germline gives CDR1 ENHRY, CDR2 SYGVKD. The V and J ends lost 6 bases and 4 bases, in that order; junction bases with no gene match: 9.

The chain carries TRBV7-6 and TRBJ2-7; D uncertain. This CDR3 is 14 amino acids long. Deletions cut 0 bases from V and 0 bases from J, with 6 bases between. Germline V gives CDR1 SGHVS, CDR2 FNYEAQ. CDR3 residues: CASSLAMTSYEQYF. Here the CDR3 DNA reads TGTGCCAGCAGCTTAGCGATGACCTCCTACGAGCAGTACTTC.

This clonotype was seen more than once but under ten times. The CDR3 nucleotides are TGTGCCAGCAGATCGGACAGCTCAGGTTGGGGAAGCACTGAAGCTTTCTTT. It is translated as CASRSDSSGWGSTEAFF. The rearrangement joins TRBV7-9 to TRBJ1-1, with a tentative D call TRBD1 (6 bases). This CDR3 spans 17 amino acids. Germline V gene sequence: CDR1 SEHNR, CDR2 FQNEAQ (reference sequence). Trimming pared 6 bases from V and 4 bases from J, leaving 24 bases between.

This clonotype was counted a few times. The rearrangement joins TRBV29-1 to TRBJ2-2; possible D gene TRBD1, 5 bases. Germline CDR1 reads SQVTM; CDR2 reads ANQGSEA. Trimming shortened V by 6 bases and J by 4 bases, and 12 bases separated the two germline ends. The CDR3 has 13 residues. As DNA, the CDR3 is TGCAGCGTAATCCGGACAAGCACCGGGGAGCTGTTTTTT. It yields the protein CSVIRTSTGELFF.

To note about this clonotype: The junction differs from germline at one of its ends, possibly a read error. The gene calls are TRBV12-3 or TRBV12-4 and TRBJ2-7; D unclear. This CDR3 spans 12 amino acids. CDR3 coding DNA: TGTGCCAGCAGTTTCACCCCCTACGAGCGGTACTTC. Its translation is CASSFTPYERYF.

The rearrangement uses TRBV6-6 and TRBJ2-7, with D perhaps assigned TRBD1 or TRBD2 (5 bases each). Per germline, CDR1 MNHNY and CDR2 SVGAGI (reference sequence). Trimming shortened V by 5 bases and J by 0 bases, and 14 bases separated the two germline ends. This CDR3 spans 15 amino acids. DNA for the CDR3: TGTGCCAGCAGTATCTCGGGACGGCACTCCTACGAGCAGTACTTC. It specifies CASSISGRHSYEQYF.